The entry below gives a single T cell receptor (beta chain) sequence along with its context. This CDR3 has 15 residues. The ends lost 4 bases at V and 9 bases at J; junction bases unmatched: 8. CDR1 and CDR2 (germline): KGHDR, SFDVKD. This sample stems from a study of T cell responses to AZD1222 COVID-19 vaccine. Here immunoSEQ multiplex PCR was the method, and the copy in TCRdb shows in-frame clones only, minus some. The sample carries 100,000 to 150,000 clones, approximately 88% recorded once. The sample here was peripheral blood, taken on day 0 of AZD1222 vaccination. This clonotype was sampled from an adult in good health. V and J are TRBV24-1 and TRBJ2-1; 10 bases match TRBD2. CDR3 in amino acids: CATSETSGVYGEQFF. CDR3 bases: TGTGCCACCAGTGAAACTAGCGGGGTCTATGGTGAGCAGTTCTTC.